This is a list of T cell receptor beta chains from one sample in a study of blood T cell repertoires in COVID-19. Repertoires were generated with immunoSEQ multiplex PCR, while TCRdb's copy carries only in-frame clones and drops some. The sample lists approximately 350,000 clones, around 91% seen once, with 2.5% to 4% in the top ten. Sequenced material: peripheral blood. Receptors originate from a woman between 18 and 30 years old who had recovered from COVID-19. CDR3s include the opening cysteine and the closing phenylalanine or tryptophan. D genes are given only for firm matches. The listing skips clone size in some rows; elsewhere it reads once, few, many or a size class.

D,size,J,V,length,CDR3,DNA
.,.,TRBJ1-3,TRBV9,15,CASSVDDFSGNTIYF,TGTGCCAGCAGCGTAGATGACTTTTCTGGAAACACCATATATTTT
.,.,TRBJ1-1,TRBV19,14,CASSIGTTNTEAFF,TGTGCCAGTAGTATTGGGACAACAAACACTGAAGCTTTCTTT
TRBD1,once,TRBJ1-2,TRBV4-3,15,CASSQEERTGYGYTF,TGCGCCAGCAGCCAAGAAGAGAGGACAGGGTATGGCTACACCTTC
.,.,TRBJ2-6,TRBV19,15,CASSMSRSGANVLTF,TGTGCCAGTAGTATGAGTAGATCTGGGGCCAACGTCCTGACTTTC
TRBD1,.,TRBJ1-2,TRBV28,12,CASSSTGAGYTF,TGTGCCAGCAGCAGTACAGGGGCTGGCTACACCTTC
TRBD1,once,TRBJ1-1,TRBV7-7,13,CASSLYRGTEAFF,TGTGCCAGCAGCTTATACAGGGGCACTGAAGCTTTCTTT
.,.,TRBJ1-2,TRBV19,13,CASSFSEYYGYTF,TGTGCCAGTAGTTTCAGTGAATACTATGGCTACACCTTC
TRBD1,.,TRBJ2-5,TRBV7-2,14,CASSLGQGQETQYF,TGTGCCAGCAGCTTAGGACAGGGGCAAGAGACCCAGTACTTC
.,few,TRBJ1-2,TRBV14,13,CASSQAGIYGYTF,TGTGCCAGCAGCCAAGCAGGGATCTATGGCTACACCTTC
TRBD1,.,TRBJ1-4,TRBV7-9,18,CASSPRRLGTGAGEKLFF,TGTGCCAGCAGCCCGAGGAGATTGGGGACAGGGGCTGGTGAAAAACTGTTTTTT
.,.,TRBJ1-2,TRBV28,12,CASTVQGISYTF,TGTGCCAGCACCGTACAGGGTATTAGCTACACCTTC
TRBD1,.,TRBJ1-5,TRBV6-2/TRBV6-3,19,CASSYSRTGGSRRGQPQHF,TGTGCCAGCAGTTACTCCAGGACAGGGGGCTCTCGCAGAGGACAGCCCCAGCATTTT
TRBD2,.,TRBJ2-1,TRBV5-4,18,CASSLGQREPSSYNEQFF,TGTGCCAGCAGCTTGGGCCAGCGGGAGCCGAGCTCCTACAATGAGCAGTTCTTC
TRBD2,.,TRBJ2-6,TRBV11-3,16,CASSRVAGAGANVLTF,TGTGCCAGCAGCCGCGTAGCGGGAGCTGGGGCCAACGTCCTGACTTTC
.,.,TRBJ1-1,TRBV6-2/TRBV6-3,15,CASSYPIDSSGEAFF,TGTGCCAGCAGTTACCCCATCGATTCCAGCGGCGAAGCTTTCTTT
.,.,TRBJ2-3,TRBV5-4,15,CASSFGLLATDTQYF,TGTGCCAGCAGCTTTGGTTTACTAGCCACAGATACGCAGTATTTT
TRBD1,.,TRBJ2-1,TRBV11-3,15,CASSRRTGPADEQFF,TGTGCCAGCAGCCGTAGGACAGGGCCCGCAGATGAGCAGTTCTTC
.,.,TRBJ1-1,TRBV29-1,15,CSAHGEFSRNTEAFF,TGCAGCGCCCATGGCGAGTTCTCTAGGAACACTGAAGCTTTCTTT
.,.,TRBJ1-2,TRBV27,15,CASGQPVGPTTGYTF,TGTGCCAGCGGACAGCCTGTAGGACCGACGACTGGCTACACCTTC
TRBD2,.,TRBJ2-1,TRBV5-1,16,CASSIMSSGSYNEQFF,TGCGCCAGCAGCATTATGTCTAGCGGGAGTTACAATGAGCAGTTCTTC
.,.,TRBJ1-2,TRBV19,15,CASSIMRGWNYGYTF,TGTGCCAGTAGTATTATGCGGGGGTGGAACTATGGCTACACCTTC
.,.,TRBJ2-1,TRBV5-1,16,CASNRGALGAHNEQFF,TGCGCCAGCAACCGGGGGGCCCTCGGGGCCCACAATGAGCAGTTCTTC
.,.,TRBJ2-2,TRBV4-1,18,CASSERHLSRGGTGELFF,TGCGCCAGCAGCGAGAGGCATCTCAGTCGGGGTGGCACCGGGGAGCTGTTTTTT
TRBD2,once,TRBJ2-1,TRBV5-6,16,CASTVWLAGLDHEQFF,TGTGCCAGCACCGTTTGGCTAGCGGGATTAGACCATGAGCAGTTCTTC